The present entry profiles one T cell receptor beta chain with its context. This clonotype came up many times. The antigen it binds to is not known. Base qualities are not provided; no much larger clone lies one nucleotide away. This specimen belongs to a study of Graves' ophthalmopathy and Graves' hyperthyroidism (dated by TCRdb to 2016 to 2019). Broadly, across the study: Peripheral blood samples were taken at the time of initial diagnosis, before any treatment was given. The study used TCR beta repertoire signatures to distinguish Graves' ophthalmopathy from Graves' hyperthyroidism and to predict progression to ophthalmopathy. In total, 135 blood samples were TCR-sequenced: under 45 ophthalmopathy, 80 or so hyperthyroidism and some 17 hyperthyroidism-to-ophthalmopathy patients. To explore V-J signatures distinguishing ophthalmopathy from hyperthyroidism, a discovery set of about 99 patients (about 43 ophthalmopathy, over 55 stable hyperthyroidism) was enrolled. For independent validation, a separate cohort was made up of 18 hyperthyroidism patients plus 17 patients who later progressed from hyperthyroidism to ophthalmopathy. In roughly 6 hyperthyroidism patients, the T-cell repertoire of thyroid tissue was compared with the T-cell repertoire of blood. After sampling, hyperthyroidism patients received methimazole starting at 30 mg daily, and ophthalmopathy patients received high-dose intravenous methylprednisolone. Study-wide conclusions, independent of this receptor: No statistical method was used to predetermine the sample size, and group allocation was not hidden from the investigators. In validation, the model predicted ophthalmopathy progression with about 70% sensitivity and approximately 75% specificity; 12 predicted patients were CT-confirmed with GO in a median of 6.5 months. Among expanded thyroid clonotypes with frequency above 0.001, most also showed up in blood, which suggests that blood repertoires may reflect the thyroid immune response. The 13-signature model separated ophthalmopathy from stable hyperthyroidism with 85% to 90% sensitivity and approximately 81% specificity in cross-validation, and 80%/75% in the test set.

V is clipped by 8 bases and J by 3 bases, and the sequence between their germline boundaries is 11 bases long. Looking up the germline V gene yields CDR1 ENHRY and CDR2 SYGVKD. The CDR3 holds 12 amino acids from the cysteine to the phenylalanine. Only the CDR3 region is kept as DNA, spanning 36 bases read in frame from base 1. Ophthalmopathy patients had moderately to severely active disease, Clinical Activity Score of at least 3, NOSPECS grade of at least 4, and disease duration under 3 months. Patients with other autoimmune diseases, uncontrolled infections, pregnancy or lactation were excluded from the study. Clinical symptoms, serum thyroxine, TRAb, thyroid ultrasound and orbital computed tomography formed the basis of the diagnosis. Using Ficoll-Paque density gradient centrifugation, PBMCs were isolated from 9 to 10 ml of fresh peripheral blood. Total RNA was extracted with Trizol reagent and quality-checked on an Agilent 2100 Bioanalyzer.

For repertoire sequencing, TCR beta CDR3 regions were amplified from RNA transcripts. The first round of RT-PCR was done with HTBI primers and the Qiagen OneStep RT-PCR kit, and was followed by a second round of multiplex PCR, then size selection and purification. The libraries underwent paired-end sequencing with 100 bp reads on an Illumina HiSeq2000. In the original analysis: SOAPnuke was used to process the reads, throwing out any read that had adapters, had uncalled bases, had a mean Phred below 15, or lacked an exact constant-primer or identifier match. High-quality paired reads were merged with COPE v1.2.5. Each unique nucleotide sequence was defined as a clonotype, and clonotypes were aligned to IMGT TRB V, D and J references with MiTCR v1.1. Analysis was restricted to V-J combinations with a frequency above 0.0001, which covered about 99% of repertoires. For each V-J combination, a TCR clonal expansion and chaos score was defined as F50 clonal expansion divided by the chaos observed in the TCRdist matrix. Features were reduced by Welch's t-statistics and random forest to some 13 V-J combinations, which fed a naive Bayes classifier. The similarity between thyroid and blood repertoires was quantified using the Morisita-Horn index. TCRdb reprocessed the public reads (quality trimming at Q25 with fastp, clone calling with MiXCR) and kept in-frame beta chains. Duplicate CDR3 protein sequences are folded into a single record with the most common DNA and genes. What appears here as the V and J calls and clone size reflects TCRdb's work, not the paper's. This sample gives around 660,000 distinct CDR3 sequences in total; roughly 39% of them show up just once. 3% to 3.5% of the sample goes to the ten largest clones.

This clonotype was sampled from an adult man with Graves' ophthalmopathy. This sequence uses TRBV10-3 and TRBJ2-7; the D gene is perhaps TRBD2, on 6 matching bases. Sequencing used peripheral blood. The nucleotide sequence reads TGTGCCATCGGCCAGGGACTCTACGAGCAGTACTTC. It is translated as CAIGQGLYEQYF.